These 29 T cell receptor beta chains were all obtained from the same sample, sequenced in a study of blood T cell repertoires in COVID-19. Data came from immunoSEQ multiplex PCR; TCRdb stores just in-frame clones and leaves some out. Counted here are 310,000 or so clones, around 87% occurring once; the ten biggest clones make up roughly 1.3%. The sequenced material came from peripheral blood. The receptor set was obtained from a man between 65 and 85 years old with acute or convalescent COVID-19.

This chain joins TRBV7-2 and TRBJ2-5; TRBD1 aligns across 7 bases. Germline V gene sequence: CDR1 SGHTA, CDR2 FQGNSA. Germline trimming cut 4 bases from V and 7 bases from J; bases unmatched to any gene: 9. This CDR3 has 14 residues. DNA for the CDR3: TGTGCCAGCAGCTCTGGACAGGTGCACGGGACCCAGTACTTC. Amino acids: CASSSGQVHGTQYF.

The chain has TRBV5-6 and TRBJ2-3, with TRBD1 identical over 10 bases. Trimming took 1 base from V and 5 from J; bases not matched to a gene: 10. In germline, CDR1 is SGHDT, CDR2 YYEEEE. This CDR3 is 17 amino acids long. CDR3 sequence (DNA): TGTGCCAGCAGCTTGTCCGGGACAGGGGATAGGAGAGATACGCAGTATTTT. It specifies CASSLSGTGDRRDTQYF. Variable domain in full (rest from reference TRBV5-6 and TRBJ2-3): DAGVTQSPTHLIKTRGQQVTLRCSPKSGHDTVSWYQQALGQGPQFIFQYYEEEERQRGNFPDRFSGHQFPNYSSELNVNALLLGDSALYLCASSLSGTGDRRDTQYFGPGTRLTVL.

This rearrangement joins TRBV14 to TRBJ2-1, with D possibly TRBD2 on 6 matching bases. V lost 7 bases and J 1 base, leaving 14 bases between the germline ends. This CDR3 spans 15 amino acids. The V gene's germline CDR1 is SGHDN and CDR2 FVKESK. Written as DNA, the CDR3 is TGTGCCAGCACCCATTGGGGAGGTTCCTACAATGAGCAGTTCTTC. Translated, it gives CASTHWGGSYNEQFF. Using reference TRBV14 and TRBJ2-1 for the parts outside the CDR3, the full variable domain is EAGVTQFPSHSVIEKGQTVTLRCDPISGHDNLYWYRRVMGKEIKFLLHFVKESKQDESGMPNNRFLAERTGGTYSTLKVQPAELEDSGVYFCASTHWGGSYNEQFFGPGTRLTVL.

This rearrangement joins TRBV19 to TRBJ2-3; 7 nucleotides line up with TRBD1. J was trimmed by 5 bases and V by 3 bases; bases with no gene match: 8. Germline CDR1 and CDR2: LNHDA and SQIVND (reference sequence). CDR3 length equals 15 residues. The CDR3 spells CASSIRQGPGDTQYF. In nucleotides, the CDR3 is TGTGCCAGTAGTATTCGACAGGGTCCAGGAGATACGCAGTATTTT.

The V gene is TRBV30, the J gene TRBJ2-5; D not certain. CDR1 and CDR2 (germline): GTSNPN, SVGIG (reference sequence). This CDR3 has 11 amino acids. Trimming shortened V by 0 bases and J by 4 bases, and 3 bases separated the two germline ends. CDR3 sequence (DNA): TGTGCCTGGAGTGTACTAGAGACCCAGTACTTC. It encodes CAWSVLETQYF.

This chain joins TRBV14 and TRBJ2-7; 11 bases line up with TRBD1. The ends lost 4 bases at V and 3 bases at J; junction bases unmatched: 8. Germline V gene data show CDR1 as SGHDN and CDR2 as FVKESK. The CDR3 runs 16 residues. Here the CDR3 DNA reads TGTGCCAGCAGCCCGTCTCTCGGGACAGGGGGCTACGAGCAGTACTTC. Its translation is CASSPSLGTGGYEQYF.

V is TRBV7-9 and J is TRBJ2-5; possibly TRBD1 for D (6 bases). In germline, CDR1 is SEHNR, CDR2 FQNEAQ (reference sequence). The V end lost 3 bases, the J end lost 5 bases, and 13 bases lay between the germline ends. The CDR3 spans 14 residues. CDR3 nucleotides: TGTGCCAGCAGCTTCTCAACAGGGTACGAGACCCAGTACTTC. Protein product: CASSFSTGYETQYF.

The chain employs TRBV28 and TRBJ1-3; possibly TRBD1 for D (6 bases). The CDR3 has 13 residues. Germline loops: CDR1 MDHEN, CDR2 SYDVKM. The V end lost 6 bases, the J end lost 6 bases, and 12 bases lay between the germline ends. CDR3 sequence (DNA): TGTGCCAGCAGGCTGACAGGACCAAACACCATATATTTT. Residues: CASRLTGPNTIYF.

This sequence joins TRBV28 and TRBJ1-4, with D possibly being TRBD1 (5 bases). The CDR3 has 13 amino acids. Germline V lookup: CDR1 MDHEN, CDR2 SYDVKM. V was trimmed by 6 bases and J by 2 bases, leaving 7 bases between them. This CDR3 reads CASRGVTNEKLFF. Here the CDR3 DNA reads TGTGCCAGCAGAGGGGTCACTAATGAAAAACTGTTTTTT.

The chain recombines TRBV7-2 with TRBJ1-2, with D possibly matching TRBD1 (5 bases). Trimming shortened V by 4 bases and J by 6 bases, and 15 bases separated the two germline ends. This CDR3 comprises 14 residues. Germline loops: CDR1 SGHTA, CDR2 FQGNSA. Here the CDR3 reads CASSWGRPKDGYTF. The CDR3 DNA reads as TGTGCCAGCAGCTGGGGCAGGCCCAAGGATGGCTACACCTTC. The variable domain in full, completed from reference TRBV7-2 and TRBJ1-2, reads GAGVSQSPSNKVTEKGKDVELRCDPISGHTALYWYRQSLGQGLEFLIYFQGNSAPDKSGLPSDRFSAERTGGSVSTLTIQRTQQEDSAVYLCASSWGRPKDGYTFGSGTRLTVV.

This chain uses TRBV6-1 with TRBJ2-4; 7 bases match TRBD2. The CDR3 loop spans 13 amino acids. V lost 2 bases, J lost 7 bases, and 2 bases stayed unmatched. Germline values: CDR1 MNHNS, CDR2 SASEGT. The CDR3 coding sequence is TGTGCCAGCAGTGAACAGGGAGGGAACATTCAGTACTTC. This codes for CASSEQGGNIQYF.

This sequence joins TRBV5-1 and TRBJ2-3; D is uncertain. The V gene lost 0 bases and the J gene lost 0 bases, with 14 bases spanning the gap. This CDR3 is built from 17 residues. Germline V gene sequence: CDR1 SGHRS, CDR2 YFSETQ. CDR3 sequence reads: CASSLAVGLTSTDTQYF. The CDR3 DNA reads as TGCGCCAGCAGCTTGGCGGTAGGCCTGACTAGCACAGATACGCAGTATTTT.

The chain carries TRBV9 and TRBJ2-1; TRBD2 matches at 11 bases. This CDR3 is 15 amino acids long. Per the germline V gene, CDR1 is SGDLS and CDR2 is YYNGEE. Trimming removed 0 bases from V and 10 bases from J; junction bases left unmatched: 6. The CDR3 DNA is TGTGCCAGCAGCGTAGGAGGACTAGCGGGTGGAGAGCAGTTCTTC. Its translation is CASSVGGLAGGEQFF.

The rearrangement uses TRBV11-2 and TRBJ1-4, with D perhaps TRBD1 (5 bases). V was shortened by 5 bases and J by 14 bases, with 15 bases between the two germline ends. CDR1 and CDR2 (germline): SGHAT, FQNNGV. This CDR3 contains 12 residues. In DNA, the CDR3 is TGTGCCAGCAGCCCAGGACACCTGAAGCTGTTTTTT. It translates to CASSPGHLKLFF.

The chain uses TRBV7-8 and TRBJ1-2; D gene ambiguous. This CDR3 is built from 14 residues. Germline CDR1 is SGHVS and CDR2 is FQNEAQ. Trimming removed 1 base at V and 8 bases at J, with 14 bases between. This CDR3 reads CASSLDRSVAGYTF. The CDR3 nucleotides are TGTGCCAGCAGCTTAGATCGGAGCGTGGCGGGCTACACCTTC.

The CDR3 region has the DNA TGCGCCAGCAGCTCTAGAGGTTTCCAAGAGACCCAGTACTTC. It is translated as CASSSRGFQETQYF. The rearrangement uses TRBV5-1 and TRBJ2-5, with D unclear. Trimming removed 3 bases from V and 1 base from J, with 10 bases in between. Germline V CDR1 and CDR2: SGHRS, YFSETQ. This CDR3 is built from 14 residues.

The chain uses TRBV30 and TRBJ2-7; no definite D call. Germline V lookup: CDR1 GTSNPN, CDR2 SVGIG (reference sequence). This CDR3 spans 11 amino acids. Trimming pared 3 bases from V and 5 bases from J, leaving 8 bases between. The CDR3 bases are TGTGCCTGGAGGAGACACCACGAGCAGTACTTC. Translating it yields CAWRRHHEQYF.

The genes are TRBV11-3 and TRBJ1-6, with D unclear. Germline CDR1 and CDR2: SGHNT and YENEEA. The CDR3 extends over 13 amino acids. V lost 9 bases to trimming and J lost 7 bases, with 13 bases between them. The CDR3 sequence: CASSLTSNSPLHF. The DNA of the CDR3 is TGTGCCAGTAGCCTAACCTCAAATTCACCCCTCCACTTT.

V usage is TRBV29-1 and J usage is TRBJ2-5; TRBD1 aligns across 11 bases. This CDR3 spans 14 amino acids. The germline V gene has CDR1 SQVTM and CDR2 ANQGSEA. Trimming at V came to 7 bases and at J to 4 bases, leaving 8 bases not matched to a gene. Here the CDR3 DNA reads TGCAGCGGCCGGGACAGGGGGGTCCGAGAGACCCAGTACTTC. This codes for CSGRDRGVRETQYF.

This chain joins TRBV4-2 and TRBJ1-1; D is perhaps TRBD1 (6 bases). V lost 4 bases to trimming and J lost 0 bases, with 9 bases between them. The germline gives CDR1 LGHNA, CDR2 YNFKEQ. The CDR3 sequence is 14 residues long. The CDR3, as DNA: TGTGCCAGCAGCCGCGGACAGATGAACACTGAAGCTTTCTTT. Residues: CASSRGQMNTEAFF.

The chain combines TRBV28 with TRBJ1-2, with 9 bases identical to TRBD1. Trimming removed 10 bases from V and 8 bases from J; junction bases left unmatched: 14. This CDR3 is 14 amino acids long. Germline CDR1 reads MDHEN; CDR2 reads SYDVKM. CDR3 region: CATREGQGRFGYTF. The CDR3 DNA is TGTGCCACCAGAGAGGGACAGGGCCGATTCGGCTACACCTTC.

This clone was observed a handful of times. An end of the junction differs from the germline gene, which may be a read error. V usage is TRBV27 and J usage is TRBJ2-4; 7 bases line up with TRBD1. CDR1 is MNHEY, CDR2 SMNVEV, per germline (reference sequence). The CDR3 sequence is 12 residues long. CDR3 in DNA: TGTGCCAGCAGTTTATCAAGGACAGGAATCCACTTC. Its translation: CASSLSRTGIHF.

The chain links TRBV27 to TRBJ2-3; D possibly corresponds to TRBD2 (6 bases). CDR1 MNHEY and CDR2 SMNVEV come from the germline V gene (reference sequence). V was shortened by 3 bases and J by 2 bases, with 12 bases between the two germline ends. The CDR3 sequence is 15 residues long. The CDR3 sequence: CASSLKGGTTDTQYF. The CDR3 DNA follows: TGTGCCAGCAGTTTGAAGGGAGGCACCACAGATACGCAGTATTTT.

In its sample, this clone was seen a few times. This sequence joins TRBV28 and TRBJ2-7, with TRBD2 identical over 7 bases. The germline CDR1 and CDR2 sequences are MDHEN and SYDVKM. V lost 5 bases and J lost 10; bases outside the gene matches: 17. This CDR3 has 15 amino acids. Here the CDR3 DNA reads TGTGCCAGCAGTCCCCCTGCTAGCGGAGTGCTCAATCAGTACTTC. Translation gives CASSPPASGVLNQYF.

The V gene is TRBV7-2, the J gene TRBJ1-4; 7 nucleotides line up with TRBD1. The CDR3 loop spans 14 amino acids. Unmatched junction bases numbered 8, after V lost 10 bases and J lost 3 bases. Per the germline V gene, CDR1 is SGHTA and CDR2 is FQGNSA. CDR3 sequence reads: CATRRGLANEKLFF. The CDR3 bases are TGTGCCACCCGAAGGGGGCTGGCTAATGAAAAACTGTTTTTT.

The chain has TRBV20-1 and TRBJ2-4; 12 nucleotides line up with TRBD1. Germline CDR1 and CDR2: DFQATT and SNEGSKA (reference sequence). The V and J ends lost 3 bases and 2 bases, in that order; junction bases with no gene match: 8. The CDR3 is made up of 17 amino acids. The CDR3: CSASPGQGAGSKNIQYF. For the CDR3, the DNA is TGCAGTGCTAGTCCGGGACAGGGGGCAGGGTCCAAAAACATTCAGTACTTC.

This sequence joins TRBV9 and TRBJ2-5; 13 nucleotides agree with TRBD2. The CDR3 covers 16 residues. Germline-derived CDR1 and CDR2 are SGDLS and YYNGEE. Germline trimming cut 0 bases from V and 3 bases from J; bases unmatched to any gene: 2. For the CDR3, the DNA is TGTGCCAGCAGCGTAGGTGGGACTAGCGGGAAAGAGACCCAGTACTTC. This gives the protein CASSVGGTSGKETQYF.

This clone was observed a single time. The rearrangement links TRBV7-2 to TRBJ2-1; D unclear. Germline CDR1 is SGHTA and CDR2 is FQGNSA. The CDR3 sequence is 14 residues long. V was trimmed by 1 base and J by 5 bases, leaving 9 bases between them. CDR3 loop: CASSLVGWNNEQFF. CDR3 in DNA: TGTGCCAGCAGCTTAGTCGGGTGGAACAATGAGCAGTTCTTC.

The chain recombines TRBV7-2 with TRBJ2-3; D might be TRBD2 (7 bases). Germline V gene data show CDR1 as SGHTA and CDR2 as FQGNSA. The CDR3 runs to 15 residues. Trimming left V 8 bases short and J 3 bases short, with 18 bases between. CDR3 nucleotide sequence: TGTGCCAGCTCGTGGGGGGGGGCTGAAACAGATACGCAGTATTTT. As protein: CASSWGGAETDTQYF.